This entry features one TCR beta chain sequence. Its antigen is not identified. The sample belongs to a study of cytomegalovirus exposure and HLA in healthy donors. Whole-study results and caveats: Many donors carried some public TCRs, although rarity characterized most TCR sequences. High specificity and sensitivity for cytomegalovirus status were reported for the classifier. A few chains tied to CMV proved CMV antigen-specific in vitro.

Amplification used 60 Vbeta primers and 13 Jbeta primers. The method was immunoSEQ multiplex PCR; TCRdb's version includes in-frame clones alone and lacks a portion of them. Of about 200,000 clones listed, roughly 80% are singletons. Per the germline V gene, CDR1 is SEHNR and CDR2 is FQNEAQ (reference sequence). The CDR3 runs to 15 residues. V lost 3 bases and J 4 bases, leaving 15 bases between the germline ends. The specimen was PBMCs. The rearrangement uses TRBV7-9 and TRBJ1-2; D is possibly TRBD1 (6 bases). This receptor was identified in a man aged 30-40 years in good health and CMV-seronegative. The CDR3 is CASSFPDSGFYGYTF. Written as DNA, the CDR3 is TGTGCCAGCAGCTTTCCGGACAGTGGTTTCTATGGCTACACCTTC.